The 5 T cell receptor beta chains in this list originate from one sample, sequenced in a study of response to subunit inactivated influenza vaccine. TCRdb re-analysed the RT-PCR reads in MiXCR, keeping a single row per CDR3 protein. The sample carries around 480,000 distinct CDR3 sequences, approximately 15% recorded once. The input for sequencing was CD4+ T cells sorted from PBMCs, taken less than 30 months after vaccination. The receptors stem from a man in his fifties or sixties who received an inactivated influenza vaccine.

The sample holds a few counts of this clonotype. The rearrangement joins TRBV7-2 to TRBJ2-1; 13 bases are a match to TRBD2. The V gene end was trimmed by 4 bases and the J gene end by 12 bases; junction bases not matched to a gene: 12. The CDR3 has 16 residues. The V gene's germline CDR1 is SGHTA and CDR2 FQGNSA. The CDR3 region is CASSSYYRTSGSGQFF. For the CDR3, the DNA is TGTGCCAGCAGCTCCTACTATCGGACTAGCGGGAGTGGGCAGTTCTTC.

This clonotype was seen ten or more times. The chain has TRBV11-1 and TRBJ2-5; no reliable D call. CDR1 and CDR2 (germline): SGHAT, FQDESV (reference sequence). The CDR3 runs to 14 residues. V lost 3 bases, J lost 3 bases, and 11 bases lay in between. The CDR3 spells CASSFSRAEETQYF. The CDR3, as DNA: TGTGCCAGCAGCTTTAGTCGGGCCGAAGAGACCCAGTACTTC. Full variable domain (rest looked up from reference TRBV11-1 and TRBJ2-5): EAEVAQSPRYKITEKSQAVAFWCDPISGHATLYWYRQILGQGPELLVQFQDESVVDDSQLPKDRFSAERLKGVDSTLKIQPAELGDSAMYLCASSFSRAEETQYFGPGTRLLVL.

This clonotype was detected a few times. The chain has TRBV12-3 or TRBV12-4 and TRBJ1-5; D gene ambiguous. CDR3 length: 17 amino acids. With 3 bases removed from V and 1 base from J, the gap between germline ends came to 16 bases. The chain's CDR3 is CASSFTSGILSNQPQHF. The CDR3 DNA reads as TGTGCCAGCAGTTTTACTTCCGGGATTCTGAGCAATCAGCCCCAGCATTTT.

This clonotype has just a few counts. The CDR3 coding sequence is TGTGCCAGCAGTGAAGGAACAGGCCTCTACGAGCAGTACTTC. This gives the protein CASSEGTGLYEQYF. This chain joins TRBV2 and TRBJ2-7, with D perhaps matching TRBD1 (5 bases). Germline-derived CDR1 and CDR2 are SNHLY and FYNNEI. The CDR3 covers 14 residues. V was pared by 1 base and J by 3 bases, with 10 bases between. Complete variable domain (other parts from reference TRBV2 and TRBJ2-7): EPEVTQTPSHQVTQMGQEVILRCVPISNHLYFYWYRQILGQKVEFLVSFYNNEISEKSEIFDDQFSVERPDGSNFTLKIRSTKLEDSAMYFCASSEGTGLYEQYFGPGTRLTVT.

The chain recombines TRBV12-3 or TRBV12-4 with TRBJ2-7, with D unclear. CDR3 length: 13 amino acids. Trimming removed 3 bases at V and 2 bases at J, with 8 bases between. For the CDR3, the DNA is TGTGCCAGCAGTTTGAAGGGTACCTACGAGCAGTACTTC. Protein: CASSLKGTYEQYF.